These T cell receptor beta chains were read from a single sample in a study of blood T cells in healthy people across ages. TCRdb recomputed calls from the 5' RACE reads with MiXCR, one row per CDR3 protein. In the table there are about 1.1 million distinct CDR3 sequences, more than 30% of which are singletons. The sample comprised blood. These receptors were obtained from a man aged 18 to 30 in good health. Both conserved end residues are part of each CDR3. A D gene is named only where the DNA matches it firmly. Clone size, where shown, is once, few, many, or a class for clones that have expanded.

CDR3nt | CDR3aa | j_gene | abundance | v_gene | d_gene
TGCAGTGCCAGTCTACCGGGACAGGGGTTTCCTGAGCAGTTCTTC | CSASLPGQGFPEQFF | TRBJ2-1 | few | TRBV20-1 | TRBD1
TGCGCCAGCAGCCAAGATAGGACAGGGGGTATGAGCACTGAAGCTTTCTTT | CASSQDRTGGMSTEAFF | TRBJ1-1 | few | TRBV4-3 | TRBD1
TGCAGTGCTAGAATGGAGGTTGAAGCCAAAAACATTCAGTACTTC | CSARMEVEAKNIQYF | TRBJ2-4 | . | TRBV20-1 | .
TGTGCCAGCTCACGTGCGACCCAGGGCACAGATACACAGTATTTT | CASSRATQGTDTQYF | TRBJ2-3 | . | TRBV18 | .
TGTGCCAGCAGCTCCCCGAACCCTGAAGCTTTCTTT | CASSSPNPEAFF | TRBJ1-1 | . | TRBV7-9 | .
TGCGCCAGCAGCCAAGAGGGGGTTTGGGGGAGGGACAATGAGCAGTTCTTC | CASSQEGVWGRDNEQFF | TRBJ2-1 | few | TRBV4-3 | TRBD2
TGCAGCGTTGACGAAACAGGGTTTGGGGGCACTGAAGCTTTCTTT | CSVDETGFGGTEAFF | TRBJ1-1 | . | TRBV29-1 | .
TGCGCCAGCAGCGAAACCGGGACCCCCGCCGGCTATGGCTACACCTTC | CASSETGTPAGYGYTF | TRBJ1-2 | few | TRBV4-3 | .
TGTGCTAGCAGCTTAGACCCGGGGGGCGCAAACAATGAGCAGTTCTTC | CASSLDPGGANNEQFF | TRBJ2-1 | few | TRBV7-7 | .
TGTGCCAGCAGCTTACAGGGCAGGGCCCCTTATGGCTACACCTTC | CASSLQGRAPYGYTF | TRBJ1-2 | . | TRBV11-2 | .
TGCGCCAGCAGCCAAGGATTTCCCCAGGGTAGGGATCAGCCCCAGCATTTT | CASSQGFPQGRDQPQHF | TRBJ1-5 | . | TRBV4-1 | .
TGTGCCAGCAGCGTGACAGCGAGCTCCTACAATGAGCAGTTCTTC | CASSVTASSYNEQFF | TRBJ2-1 | . | TRBV9 | .
TGTGCCAGCAGCCAAGACCTCCAGGGTATTGGACAGCCCCAGCATTTT | CASSQDLQGIGQPQHF | TRBJ1-5 | . | TRBV4-2 | .
TGCAGTGCTAGCCTCCTAGGGATATCCTATGGCTACACCTTC | CSASLLGISYGYTF | TRBJ1-2 | few | TRBV20-1 | .
TGTGCCAGCAGCCCGCCGTCCAGGGGTGACAATGTGCAGTTCTTC | CASSPPSRGDNVQFF | TRBJ2-1 | . | TRBV14 | .
TGTGCCAGCAGTTACCAGGGGTCGGATGGCTACACCTTC | CASSYQGSDGYTF | TRBJ1-2 | few | TRBV6-6 | .
TGTGCCAGCAGCCGTCGGTGGACTGAAGCTTTCTTT | CASSRRWTEAFF | TRBJ1-1 | few | TRBV11-1 | .
TGTGCCAGCAGGCAGGGTTTCTCACCCCTCCACTTT | CASRQGFSPLHF | TRBJ1-6 | . | TRBV11-2 | .
TGTGCCAGCAGCCATTCTGCCGGGCTAGCGGGTCCAGATACGCAGTATTTT | CASSHSAGLAGPDTQYF | TRBJ2-3 | . | TRBV14 | TRBD2
TGCGCCAGCAGCTTGACAGGGTACCCTCCAGATACGCAGTATTTT | CASSLTGYPPDTQYF | TRBJ2-3 | few | TRBV5-1 | .
TGCGCCAGCAGCCAAGATCGAGGGCACCGCTATGGCTACACCTTC | CASSQDRGHRYGYTF | TRBJ1-2 | few | TRBV4-3 | .
TGCGCCAGCAGCCTGACGGATTTGGGTACGCAGTATTTT | CASSLTDLGTQYF | TRBJ2-3 | few | TRBV5-1 | .
TGTGCCAGCACCGCGGGGCAAGAGACCCAGTACTTC | CASTAGQETQYF | TRBJ2-5 | . | TRBV6-6 | .
TGTGCCAGCAGCAGCGAAGGGTCGGAATATGGCTACACCTTC | CASSSEGSEYGYTF | TRBJ1-2 | . | TRBV7-8 | .
TGCGCCAGCAGCCAAAAACAGGGTTGTGAAGCTTTCTTT | CASSQKQGCEAFF | TRBJ1-1 | . | TRBV4-3 | .
TGTGCCAGCAGACCCGACAGTGAACCGTTTAACACTGAAGCTTTCTTT | CASRPDSEPFNTEAFF | TRBJ1-1 | . | TRBV6-5 | .
TGTGCCAGCAGAACTCAAGGGGACACCGGGGAGCTGTTTTTT | CASRTQGDTGELFF | TRBJ2-2 | . | TRBV28 | .
TGCGCCAGCAGCTTTGCTTGGACCGGGGAGCTGTTTTTT | CASSFAWTGELFF | TRBJ2-2 | . | TRBV5-1 | .
TGTGCCAGCAGCTTAGGGGGCCTAAGGGAAAAACTGTTTTTT | CASSLGGLREKLFF | TRBJ1-4 | few | TRBV7-9 | .
TGTGCCAGCAGTGCCCGGGACAGGGGCAATGAGCAGTTCTTC | CASSARDRGNEQFF | TRBJ2-1 | many | TRBV6-5 | TRBD1
TGCAGTGCTTCCCAAACCCGGGGGGGCTCCTACAATGAGCAGTTCTTC | CSASQTRGGSYNEQFF | TRBJ2-1 | . | TRBV20-1 | TRBD2
TGTGCCAGCAGCTTTAGGGCAGGGGATGGCTACACCTTC | CASSFRAGDGYTF | TRBJ1-2 | few | TRBV7-9 | .
TGTGCCAGTAGCAGGGCAGGGAAATACAATGAGCAGTTCTTC | CASSRAGKYNEQFF | TRBJ2-1 | . | TRBV19 | .
TGTGCCAGCAGTCCGCCTGGGACAACCTTCTCTGGAAACACCATATATTTT | CASSPPGTTFSGNTIYF | TRBJ1-3 | . | TRBV28 | .
TGTGCCAGCAGCCAGGTGCCAGGCGATAACTATGGCTACACCTTC | CASSQVPGDNYGYTF | TRBJ1-2 | . | TRBV7-9 | .
TGTGCCAGCAGTTTAGACGGGGATACGAACTATGGCTACACCTTC | CASSLDGDTNYGYTF | TRBJ1-2 | . | TRBV27 | .
TGCAGTGCTTCCGCAGGGAGCTCCTATAATTCACCCCTCCACTTT | CSASAGSSYNSPLHF | TRBJ1-6 | few | TRBV20-1 | .
TGTGCTAGTGGTTTGGTTTACTCCTTTATGGCGCAGTATTTT | CASGLVYSFMAQYF | TRBJ2-3 | . | TRBV12-5 | .
TGTGCCAGTAGACAGGAGCCCTATAGCAATCAGCCCCAGCATTTT | CASRQEPYSNQPQHF | TRBJ1-5 | . | TRBV12-3/TRBV12-4 | .
TGTGCCAGCAGTTATCCCCACGGACCGACTGGGCGCTACACCTTC | CASSYPHGPTGRYTF | TRBJ1-2 | . | TRBV28 | .
TGTGCCATCAGATCAGACTCCACAGATACGCAGTATTTT | CAIRSDSTDTQYF | TRBJ2-3 | many | TRBV10-3 | .
TGTGCCAGCAGCGTAGATCGGGGCTTGAACACTGAAGCTTTCTTT | CASSVDRGLNTEAFF | TRBJ1-1 | . | TRBV9 | .
TGTGCCAGCACCCCAAGCAGCTCCTATAATTCACCCCTCCACTTT | CASTPSSSYNSPLHF | TRBJ1-6 | . | TRBV12-3/TRBV12-4 | .
TGTGCCAGCAGCCGAAAGGGGCGAGGACAGCCCCAGCATTTT | CASSRKGRGQPQHF | TRBJ1-5 | . | TRBV5-6 | .
TGTGCCAGCAGTTTGGGCTCCCTAGCCAAAAACATTCAGTACTTC | CASSLGSLAKNIQYF | TRBJ2-4 | . | TRBV12-3/TRBV12-4 | .
TGTGCCAGCAGTTTAATTTCCAGGGGACCCCTGAACACTGAAGCTTTCTTT | CASSLISRGPLNTEAFF | TRBJ1-1 | many | TRBV12-3/TRBV12-4 | .
TGTGCCAGCAGCTTAGGGCCCTCTTTGGGGACAGGGGACTATATCGGCTACACCTTC | CASSLGPSLGTGDYIGYTF | TRBJ1-2 | . | TRBV7-2 | TRBD1
TGCGCCAGCAGCCATCGGGGTAGCGGGGGTACAGATACGCAGTATTTT | CASSHRGSGGTDTQYF | TRBJ2-3 | many | TRBV4-1 | TRBD2
TGTGCCAGCAGTTTGACGCTTTCCTACAATGAGCAGTACTTC | CASSLTLSYNEQYF | TRBJ2-7 | . | TRBV12-3/TRBV12-4 | .
TGTGCCAGCAGCCGTGGGGGGGATATGCAGTATTTT | CASSRGGDMQYF | TRBJ2-3 | . | TRBV11-1 | TRBD2
TGCGCCAGCAGCCGAAACGCAGCGGGACACACCTACGAGCAGTACTTC | CASSRNAAGHTYEQYF | TRBJ2-7 | . | TRBV4-3 | .
TGTGCCAGCAGCCTTTTATGGGGACAGACTTTGAGAAACACCATATATTTT | CASSLLWGQTLRNTIYF | TRBJ1-3 | . | TRBV28 | TRBD1
TGTGCCAGTAGTATAGGCCGGGATAGCAATCAGCCCCAGCATTTT | CASSIGRDSNQPQHF | TRBJ1-5 | few | TRBV19 | .
TGTGCCAGCAGCGTAGATGGGACAGGGTTGGAGACCCAGTACTTC | CASSVDGTGLETQYF | TRBJ2-5 | few | TRBV9 | TRBD1